This TCR beta chain was sequenced in a study of graft-versus-host responses after intestinal transplantation. The protocol was immunoSEQ multiplex PCR, while the TCRdb copy is restricted to in-frame clones and leaves out a portion. In the table there are about 120,000 clones, 85% to 95% of which are singletons. Germline CDR1 is MDHEN and CDR2 is SYDVKM. The CDR3 covers 15 residues. V lost 3 bases and J lost 0, with 11 bases in between. For this clone: The antigen is not known.

The TCR was taken from a human donor who received an intestinal transplant. The chain joins TRBV28 to TRBJ1-1; perhaps TRBD1 as D (5 bases). The material was unstimulated CD8+ T cells sorted from spleen or lymph node cells, obtained before intestinal transplant. The CDR3 coding sequence is TGTGCCAGCAGTTTGCGGCAGGGCCTGAACACTGAAGCTTTCTTT. Amino acids: CASSLRQGLNTEAFF. The complete variable domain, with remaining parts taken from reference TRBV28 and TRBJ1-1, reads DVKVTQSSRYLVKRTGEKVFLECVQDMDHENMFWYRQDPGLGLRLIYFSYDVKMKEKGDIPEGYSVSREKKERFSLILESASTNQTSMYLCASSLRQGLNTEAFFGQGTRLTVV.